The 2 T cell receptor beta chains presented below share a single source sample, sequenced in a study of early T cells in non-severe SARS-CoV-2 infection (dated by TCRdb to about 2021). Receptor amplification or capture employed 5' RACE. Sequencing was carried out with a NextSeq 500. TCRdb took the public reads, trimmed them with fastp at Q25, ran MiXCR for clone calling and kept in-frame beta chains. All rows with the same CDR3 protein become a single entry with the most common DNA and genes. The sample table shows 65,000 to 90,000 distinct CDR3 sequences, and roughly an eighth are seen once. Clones ranked in the top ten supply just over 6.5% of the sample. The sample consisted of whole blood. The receptors were gathered from an adult who was a healthcare worker with PCR-confirmed SARS-CoV-2 infection or an uninfected control (not recorded which).

The chain couples TRBV5-1 to TRBJ1-1; a possible D gene is TRBD1 (6 bases). V was cut by 4 bases and J by 3 bases, with 16 bases left in between. The CDR3 contains 15 residues. Germline V gene sequence: CDR1 SGHRS, CDR2 YFSETQ. The CDR3 DNA is TGCGCCAGCAGCCTCCTCGGGGGCGCGTACACTGAAGCTTTCTTT. Protein: CASSLLGGAYTEAFF.

There are a few counts of this clonotype. The chain has TRBV4-1 and TRBJ2-1, with D tentatively TRBD1 (6 bases). Trimming removed 4 bases at V and 4 bases at J, with 11 bases between. The length of the CDR3 is 14 residues. Germline-derived CDR1 and CDR2 are MGHRA and YSYEKL. The CDR3 DNA reads as TGCGCCAGCAGCCGCGACAGGATATACAATGAGCAGTTCTTC. Its translation is CASSRDRIYNEQFF.